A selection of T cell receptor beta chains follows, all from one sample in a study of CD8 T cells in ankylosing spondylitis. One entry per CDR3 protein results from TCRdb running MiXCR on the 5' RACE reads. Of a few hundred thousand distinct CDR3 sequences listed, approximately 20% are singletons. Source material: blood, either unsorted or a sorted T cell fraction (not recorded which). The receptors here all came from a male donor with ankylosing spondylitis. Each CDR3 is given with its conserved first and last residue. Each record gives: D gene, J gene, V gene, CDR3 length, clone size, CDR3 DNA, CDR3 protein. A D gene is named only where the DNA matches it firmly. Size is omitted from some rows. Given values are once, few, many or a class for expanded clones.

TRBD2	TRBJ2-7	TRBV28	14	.	TGTGCCAGCTGTTACGGGGGGTCCTCCTACGAGCAGTACTTC	CASCYGGSSYEQYF
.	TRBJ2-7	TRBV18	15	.	TGTGCCAGCTCTCTCACAGCGGGACACGGCTACGAGCAGTACTTC	CASSLTAGHGYEQYF
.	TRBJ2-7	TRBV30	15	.	TGTGCCTGGAGTGCTGGAGGGGGGCAGATTTACGAGCAGTACTTC	CAWSAGGGQIYEQYF
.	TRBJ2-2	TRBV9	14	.	TGTGCCAGCAGCGGTTTTTACCAGACCGGGGAGCTGTTTTTT	CASSGFYQTGELFF
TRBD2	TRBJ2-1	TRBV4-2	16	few	TGTGCCAGCAGCCGAGCCGGGACTACCCGCGTCAATGAGCAGTTCTTC	CASSRAGTTRVNEQFF
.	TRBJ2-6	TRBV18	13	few	TGTGCCAGCTCCCCGACAGGGGCCAACGTCCTGACTTTC	CASSPTGANVLTF
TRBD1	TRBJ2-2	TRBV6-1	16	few	TGTGCCAGCAGCCACACGGGGACAGCGAACACCGGGGAGCTGTTTTTT	CASSHTGTANTGELFF
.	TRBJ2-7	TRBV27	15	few	TGTGCCAGCAGTTTATCGGAGGGTTTCTCCTACGAGCAGTACTTC	CASSLSEGFSYEQYF
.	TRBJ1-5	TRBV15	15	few	TGTGCCACCAGCCGGAGGGGGTCAAGCAATCAGCCCCAGCATTTT	CATSRRGSSNQPQHF
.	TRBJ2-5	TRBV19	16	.	TGTGCCAGTAGTCCATACAGGGCCTACCCAGGAGAGACCCAGTACTTC	CASSPYRAYPGETQYF
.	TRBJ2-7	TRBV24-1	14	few	TGTGCCACCAGTGATTCCGTATATCCCTACGAGCAGTACTTC	CATSDSVYPYEQYF
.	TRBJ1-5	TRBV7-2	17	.	TGTGCCAGCAGCTTAGCGGGACGGAGCAGGCGGGATCAGCCCCAGCATTTT	CASSLAGRSRRDQPQHF
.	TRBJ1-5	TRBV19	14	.	TGTGCCAGTAAAGGGCTACTGGGCAATCAGCCCCAGCATTTT	CASKGLLGNQPQHF
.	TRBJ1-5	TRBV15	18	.	TGTGCCACCAGCAGAGATTCGTTGGGGGGGATGAGCAATCAGCCCCAGCATTTT	CATSRDSLGGMSNQPQHF
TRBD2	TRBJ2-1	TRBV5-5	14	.	TGTGCCGGCAGCTTTCTTCTAGCGGGAGATGAGCAGTTCTTC	CAGSFLLAGDEQFF
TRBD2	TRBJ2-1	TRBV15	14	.	TGTGCCACCAGCATGGGACTAGCGGGACGCGAGCAGTTCTTC	CATSMGLAGREQFF
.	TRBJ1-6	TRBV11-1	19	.	TGTGCCAGCAGCTTAGATCCGTACCACAGGGTAAGGGGCTATTCACCCCTCCACTTT	CASSLDPYHRVRGYSPLHF
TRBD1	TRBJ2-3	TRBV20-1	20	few	TGCAGTGCTAGAGATGAGCCAGGGGGTGCTAAAAAGACGTGGGCAGATACGCAGTATTTT	CSARDEPGGAKKTWADTQYF
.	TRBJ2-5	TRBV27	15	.	TGTGCCAGCAGCCGGCGCAGGGGGGTTCAAGAGACCCAGTACTTC	CASSRRRGVQETQYF
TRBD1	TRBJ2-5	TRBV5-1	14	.	TGCGCCAGCAGCGTGGACAGGGGGTGGGAGACCCAGTACTTC	CASSVDRGWETQYF
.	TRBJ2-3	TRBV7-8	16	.	TGTGCCAGCAGCAACCCTAGCCACCACTACACAGATACGCAGTATTTT	CASSNPSHHYTDTQYF
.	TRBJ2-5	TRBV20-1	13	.	TGCAGTGAAGGGCGGACGTACCAAGAGACCCAGTACTTC	CSEGRTYQETQYF
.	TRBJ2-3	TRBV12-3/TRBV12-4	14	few	TGTGCCAGCAGTTTACTCGTGGCCCTCGGTACGCAGTATTTT	CASSLLVALGTQYF
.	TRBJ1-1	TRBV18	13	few	TGTGCCAGCTCACTGACAAGGAACACTGAAGCTTTCTTT	CASSLTRNTEAFF
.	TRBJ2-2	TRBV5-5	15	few	TGTGCCAGCAGCTGGGACACGACGAACACCGGGGAGCTGTTTTTT	CASSWDTTNTGELFF
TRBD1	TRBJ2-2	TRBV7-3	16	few	TGTGCCAGCAGCTTAGCTCCTTACAGGGGCGGCGGGGAGCTGTTTTTT	CASSLAPYRGGGELFF